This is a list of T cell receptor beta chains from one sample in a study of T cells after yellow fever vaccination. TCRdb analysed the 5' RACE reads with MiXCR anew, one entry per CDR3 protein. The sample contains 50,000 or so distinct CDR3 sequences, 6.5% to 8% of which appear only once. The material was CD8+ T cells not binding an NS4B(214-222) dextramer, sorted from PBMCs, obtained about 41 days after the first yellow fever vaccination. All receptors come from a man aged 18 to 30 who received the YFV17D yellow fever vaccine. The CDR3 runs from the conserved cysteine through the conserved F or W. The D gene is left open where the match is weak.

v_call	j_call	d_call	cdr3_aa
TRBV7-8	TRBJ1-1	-	CASSPTGWGGTEAFF
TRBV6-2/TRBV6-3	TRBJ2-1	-	CASSLLGPNEQFF
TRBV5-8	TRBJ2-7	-	CASTIPTGRSTYEQYF
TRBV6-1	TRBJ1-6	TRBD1	CASNTGAYSPLHF
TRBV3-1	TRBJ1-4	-	CASTEEVPGDPNEKLFF
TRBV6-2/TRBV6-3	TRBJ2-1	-	CASSSPQSSYNEQFF
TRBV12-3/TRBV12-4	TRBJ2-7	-	CASSSGGRGRDYEQYF
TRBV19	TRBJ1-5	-	CASNMNRDFNQPQHF
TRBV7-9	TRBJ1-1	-	CASSFGVSNTEAFF
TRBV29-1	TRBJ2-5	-	CSVVSVRVWETQYF
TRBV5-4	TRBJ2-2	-	CASSTRDTGELFF
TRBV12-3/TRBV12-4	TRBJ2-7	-	CASSLGVPFPDYEQYF
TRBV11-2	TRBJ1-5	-	CASSFELGQPQHF
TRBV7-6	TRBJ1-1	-	CASSPGQMGTEAFF
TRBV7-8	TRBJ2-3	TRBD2	CASSSSGGGSTDTQYF
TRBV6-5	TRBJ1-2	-	CASRPLANYGYTF
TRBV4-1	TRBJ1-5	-	CASSYQGGRDQPQHF
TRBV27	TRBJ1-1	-	CASSLSVNTEAFF
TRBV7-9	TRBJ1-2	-	CASREQDTVFGYTF
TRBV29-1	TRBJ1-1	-	CSVLRTNTEAFF
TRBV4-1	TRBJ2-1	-	CASSQDRGNNEQFF
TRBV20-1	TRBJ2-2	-	CSAYSYTGELFF
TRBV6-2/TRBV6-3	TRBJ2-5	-	CASSLPDMETGETQYF
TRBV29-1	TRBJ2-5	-	CSGGGTQETQYF
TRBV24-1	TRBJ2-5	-	CATSDGTGGLRETQYF
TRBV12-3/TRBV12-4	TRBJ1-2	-	CASSLRSNYGYTF
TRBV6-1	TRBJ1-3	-	CASIPGTSGNTIYF
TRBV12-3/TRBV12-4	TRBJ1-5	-	CASSAEGSQPQHF
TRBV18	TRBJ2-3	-	CASLGADTQYF
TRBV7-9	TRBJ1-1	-	CASSSVKMNTEAFF
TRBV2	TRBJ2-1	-	CACVLRQQNNEQFF
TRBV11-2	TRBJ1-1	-	CASSLSQYRASMNTEAFF
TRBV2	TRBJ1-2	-	CASSERDRIVGYTF
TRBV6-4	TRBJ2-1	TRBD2	CASSGTSGGANEQFF
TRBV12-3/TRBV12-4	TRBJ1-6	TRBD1	CASRQGGRNSPLHF
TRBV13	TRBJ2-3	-	CASRIRGRSTDTQYF
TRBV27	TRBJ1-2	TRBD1	CASSATGGGYGYTF
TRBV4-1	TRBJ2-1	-	CASSPGQGGGGEQFF
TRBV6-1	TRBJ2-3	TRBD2	CASSAWGGFTSSTDTQYF
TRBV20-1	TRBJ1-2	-	CSAPGGGGKGYTF
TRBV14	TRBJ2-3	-	CASSQAGRRTDTQYF
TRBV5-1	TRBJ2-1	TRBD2	CASSPMGRDEQFF
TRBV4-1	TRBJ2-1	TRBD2	CASSQLAGATYNEQFF
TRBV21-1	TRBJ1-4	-	CASFATGANEKLFF
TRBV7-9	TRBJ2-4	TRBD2	CASSPWGGVKNIQYF
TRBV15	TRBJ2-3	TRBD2	CATSRTSGGADTQYF
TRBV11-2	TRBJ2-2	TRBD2	CASSSIGGSGGTNTGELFF
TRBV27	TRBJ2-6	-	CASSFQGPSGANVLTF
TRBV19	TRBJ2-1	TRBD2	CASSTWTSGSYNEQFF
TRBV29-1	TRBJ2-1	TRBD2	CSVEPLAGADNEQFF
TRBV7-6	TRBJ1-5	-	CASSLAVGQPQHF
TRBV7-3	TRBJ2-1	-	CASSLGDRWGYNEQFF
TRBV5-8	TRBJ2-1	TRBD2	CASSFGGDEQFF
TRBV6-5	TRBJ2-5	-	CASSWTEQETQYF
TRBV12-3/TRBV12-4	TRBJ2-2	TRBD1	CASSGTGGVSGELFF